The sequence of this TCR beta chain was determined in a study of blood T cell repertoires in COVID-19. CDR3 length equals 14 residues. Germline CDR1 SGHAT, CDR2 FQNNGV. Trimming removed 4 bases at V and 5 bases at J, with 14 bases between. Generated by immunoSEQ multiplex PCR, the TCRdb table keeps only in-frame clones and is missing some. The sample gives around 130,000 clones, 85% to 90% of which show up once; 8% to 13% is in the top ten. The source is a woman older than 75 with acute or convalescent COVID-19. Input material: peripheral blood. V is TRBV11-2 and J is TRBJ2-5; D remains unclear. CDR3 coding DNA: TGTGCCAGCAGCTCGACTCGTTTAGCTGAGACCCAGTACTTC. Translation gives CASSSTRLAETQYF. Variable domain in full (rest from reference TRBV11-2 and TRBJ2-5): EAGVAQSPRYKIIEKRQSVAFWCNPISGHATLYWYQQILGQGPKLLIQFQNNGVVDDSQLPKDRFSAERLKGVDSTLKIQPAKLEDSAVYLCASSSTRLAETQYFGPGTRLLVL.